This passage covers 9 T cell receptor beta chains from one sample sequenced in a study of cytomegalovirus exposure and HLA in healthy donors (TCRdb year 2017). The method was the immunoSEQ multiplex PCR assay. For the multiplex PCR, a mixture combining 60 forward primers for TCR Vbeta segments and 13 reverse primers for TCR Jbeta segments was used. Entries here come from immuneACCESS through TCRdb and include only in-frame sequences with V and J called. Some clones fail to appear in such tables; in the studies checked, an unresolved V gene covers under half of the shortfall, and the cause of the remainder is unknown. Across this sample there are under 200,000 clones, with around 88% seen only once. The ten largest account for under 0.95% of the sample. Sample: PBMCs. Receptors were obtained from a woman in her twenties or thirties in good health and CMV-seronegative.

CDR3: CASSQVEGNTEAFF. The CDR3 nucleotides read TGTGCCAGCAGTCAGGTGGAGGGGAACACTGAAGCTTTCTTT. The rearrangement joins TRBV9 to TRBJ1-1; no firm D call. Germline CDR1 SGDLS, CDR2 YYNGEE. The CDR3 extends over 14 amino acids. V was clipped by 5 bases and J by 1 base, with 12 bases between them. Together with reference TRBV9 and TRBJ1-1, the CDR3 gives the full variable domain: DSGVTQTPKHLITATGQRVTLRCSPRSGDLSVYWYQQSLDQGLQFLIQYYNGEERAKGNILERFSAQQFPDLHSELNLSSLELGDSALYFCASSQVEGNTEAFFGQGTRLTVV.

The chain employs TRBV7-2 and TRBJ2-1; possibly TRBD2 for D (6 bases). The germline V gene has CDR1 SGHTA and CDR2 FQGNSA. This CDR3 contains 16 residues. Trimming cost V 5 bases and J 5 bases, with 19 bases left between them. The CDR3 spells CASSLPSGDPNNEQFF. CDR3 nucleotides: TGTGCCAGCAGCCTCCCCTCGGGGGACCCTAACAATGAGCAGTTCTTC.

As regards this clone: Within the sample, other DNA sequences also encode this same CDR3. This chain uses TRBV27 with TRBJ1-6; TRBD1 aligns across 9 bases. This CDR3 has 14 residues. From germline, CDR1 is MNHEY and CDR2 SMNVEV (reference sequence). V trimming: 6 bases; J trimming: 7 bases; junction bases outside the gene matches: 4. In DNA, the CDR3 is TGTGCCAGCAGCCCAGACAGGGGGAATTCACCCCTCCACTTT. Protein sequence: CASSPDRGNSPLHF.

The rearrangement joins TRBV6-5 to TRBJ2-3, with D uncertain. Looked up from germline, CDR1 is MNHEY and CDR2 is SVGAGI. The V end lost 5 bases, the J end lost 8 bases, and 17 bases lay between the germline ends. The CDR3 is made up of 14 amino acids. The DNA of the CDR3 is TGTGCCAGCAGTCCCCTTCTCTCACTGCCTACGCAGTATTTT. Translating it yields CASSPLLSLPTQYF.

V gene TRBV15 combines with J gene TRBJ2-4, with D maybe TRBD2 (6 bases). CDR3 size: 16 residues. CDR1 is LNHNV, CDR2 YYDKDF, per germline (reference sequence). V was pared by 0 bases and J by 3 bases, with 12 bases between. In nucleotides, the CDR3 is TGTGCCACCAGCAGAGATGGGAGGCGGCTCAAAAACATTCAGTACTTC. It translates to CATSRDGRRLKNIQYF.

This clone occurred a few times. J is TRBJ1-1 and V is TRBV7-2; 7 nucleotides agree with TRBD1. The V gene end was trimmed by 5 bases and the J gene end by 6 bases; junction bases not matched to a gene: 9. Germline V gene sequence: CDR1 SGHTA, CDR2 FQGNSA. This CDR3 is 14 amino acids long. CDR3 nucleotides: TGTGCCAGCAGCCGGAAGGGGGCAGGAGCTGAAGCTTTCTTT. Translation gives CASSRKGAGAEAFF.

The rearrangement uses TRBV6-5 and TRBJ1-4, with TRBD1 identical over 10 bases. This CDR3 has 14 residues. CDR1 and CDR2 (germline): MNHEY, SVGAGI. V lost 2 bases and J lost 8; bases outside the gene matches: 2. The CDR3 nucleotides are TGTGCCAGCAGTTACGACAGGGGGCGAGAAAAACTGTTTTTT. Translation: CASSYDRGREKLFF.

The rearrangement uses TRBV29-1 and TRBJ1-3, with D hard to call. Germline V gene sequence: CDR1 SQVTM, CDR2 ANQGSEA. This CDR3 has 13 amino acids. V was cut by 4 bases and J by 0 bases, with 7 bases left in between. CDR3 in amino acids: CSVVTGSGNTIYF. The CDR3 region has the DNA TGCAGCGTTGTAACCGGCTCTGGAAACACCATATATTTT.

This chain links TRBV27 with TRBJ2-1, with 12 bases matching TRBD1. The CDR3 is 15 amino acids. V lost 4 bases and J lost 8; bases outside the gene matches: 6. Germline V gene sequence: CDR1 MNHEY, CDR2 SMNVEV (reference sequence). The CDR3 region is CASSSAGTGGHEQFF. For the CDR3, the DNA is TGTGCCAGCAGTTCAGCAGGGACAGGGGGCCATGAGCAGTTCTTC.